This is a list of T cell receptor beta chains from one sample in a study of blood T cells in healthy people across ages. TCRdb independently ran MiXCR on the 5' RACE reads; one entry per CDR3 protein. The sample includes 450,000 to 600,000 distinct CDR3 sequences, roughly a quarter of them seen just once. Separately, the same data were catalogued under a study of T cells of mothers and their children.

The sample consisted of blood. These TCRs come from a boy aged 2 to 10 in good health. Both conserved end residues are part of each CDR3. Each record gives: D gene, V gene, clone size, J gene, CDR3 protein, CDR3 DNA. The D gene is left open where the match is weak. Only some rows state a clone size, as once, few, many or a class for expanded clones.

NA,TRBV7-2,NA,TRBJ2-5,CASSGPNQETQYF,TGTGCCAGCAGTGGACCCAACCAAGAGACCCAGTACTTC
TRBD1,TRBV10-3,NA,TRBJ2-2,CAISGYRLTGGADTGELFF,TGTGCCATCAGTGGCTATCGATTGACAGGGGGAGCGGACACCGGGGAGCTGTTTTTT
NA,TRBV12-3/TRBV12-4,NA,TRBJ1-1,CASSLRSRNTEAFF,TGTGCCAGCAGTTTAAGGTCCAGGAACACTGAAGCTTTCTTT
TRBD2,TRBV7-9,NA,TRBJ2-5,CASRRWEGEKETQYF,TGTGCCAGCAGGCGGTGGGAGGGTGAGAAAGAGACCCAGTACTTC
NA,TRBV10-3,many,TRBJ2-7,CAISESKGNYEQYF,TGTGCCATCAGTGAGTCAAAGGGGAACTACGAGCAGTACTTC
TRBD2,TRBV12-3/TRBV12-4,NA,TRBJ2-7,CASSLPRTSGRPYEQYF,TGTGCCAGCAGTTTACCACGGACTAGCGGGAGACCCTACGAGCAGTACTTC
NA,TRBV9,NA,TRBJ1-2,CASSVVPGSGYTF,TGTGCCAGTAGCGTAGTGCCGGGCTCCGGCTACACCTTC
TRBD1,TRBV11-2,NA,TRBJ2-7,CASLDRAYEQYF,TGTGCCAGCCTTGACAGGGCCTACGAGCAGTACTTC
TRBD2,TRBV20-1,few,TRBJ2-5,CSAPPTSGGAKTQYF,TGCAGTGCCCCACCAACTAGCGGGGGGGCGAAGACCCAGTACTTC
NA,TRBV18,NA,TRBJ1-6,CASHPPGAISPLHF,TGTGCCAGCCACCCCCCGGGGGCAATTTCACCCCTCCACTTT
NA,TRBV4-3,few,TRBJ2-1,CASSQRTLASSYNEQFF,TGCGCCAGCAGCCAGCGAACCCTAGCGAGCTCCTACAATGAGCAGTTCTTC
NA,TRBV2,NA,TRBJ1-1,CASSGAEDTEAFF,TGTGCCAGCAGTGGTGCGGAAGACACTGAAGCTTTCTTT
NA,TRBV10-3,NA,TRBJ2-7,CAISEKFPLYEQYF,TGTGCCATCAGTGAGAAATTTCCGCTTTACGAGCAGTACTTC
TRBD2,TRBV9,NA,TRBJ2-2,CASSVEAGVPGELFF,TGTGCCAGCAGCGTAGAAGCGGGAGTCCCCGGGGAGCTGTTTTTT
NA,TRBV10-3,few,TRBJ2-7,CAISAEGSRFYEQYF,TGTGCCATCAGTGCTGAAGGGAGTAGGTTCTACGAGCAGTACTTC
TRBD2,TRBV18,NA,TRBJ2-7,CASSTAGGPYEQYF,TGTGCCAGCTCAACAGCGGGGGGCCCATACGAGCAGTACTTC
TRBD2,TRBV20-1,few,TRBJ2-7,CSARGERGVPYEQYF,TGCAGTGCTAGAGGGGAGCGGGGGGTCCCCTACGAGCAGTACTTC
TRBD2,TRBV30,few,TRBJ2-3,CAWSVWSGGRRDTQYF,TGTGCCTGGAGTGTTTGGAGCGGGGGTCGACGAGATACGCAGTATTTT
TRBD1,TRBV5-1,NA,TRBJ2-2,CASSLRQGYTGELFF,TGCGCCAGCAGCTTGCGACAGGGATACACCGGGGAGCTGTTTTTT
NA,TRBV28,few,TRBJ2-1,CASSFGQSSYNEQFF,TGTGCCAGCAGTTTTGGCCAGAGCTCCTACAATGAGCAGTTCTTC
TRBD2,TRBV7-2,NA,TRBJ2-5,CASSYGLAGAEETQYF,TGTGCCAGCAGCTACGGACTAGCGGGAGCGGAGGAGACCCAGTACTTC
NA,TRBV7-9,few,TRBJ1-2,CASSTRTANYGYTF,TGTGCCAGCAGCACCCGGACAGCTAACTATGGCTACACCTTC
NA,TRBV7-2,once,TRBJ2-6,CASSLVGVYGANVLTF,TGTGCCAGCAGCTTAGTGGGGGTGTACGGGGCCAACGTCCTGACTTTC
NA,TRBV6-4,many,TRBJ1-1,CASSDRESTEAFF,TGTGCCAGCAGTGACAGGGAGAGCACTGAAGCTTTCTTT
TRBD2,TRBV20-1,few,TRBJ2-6,CSARGLAGDSGANVLTF,TGCAGTGCTAGGGGACTAGCGGGAGATAGTGGGGCCAACGTCCTGACTTTC
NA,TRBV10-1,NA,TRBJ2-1,CASSDTGTPYNEQFF,TGCGCCAGCAGTGACACCGGGACTCCTTACAATGAGCAGTTCTTC
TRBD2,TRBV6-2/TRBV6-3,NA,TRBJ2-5,CASSYSLSSGISETQYF,TGCGCCAGCAGTTACTCGCTCTCTAGCGGGATCAGTGAGACCCAGTACTTC
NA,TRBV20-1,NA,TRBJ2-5,CSASESARQETQYF,TGCAGTGCTAGTGAGTCTGCGCGACAAGAGACCCAGTACTTC
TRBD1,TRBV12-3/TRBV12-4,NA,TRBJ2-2,CASSADRGTRTGELFF,TGTGCCAGCAGTGCGGACAGGGGCACCCGGACCGGGGAGCTGTTTTTT
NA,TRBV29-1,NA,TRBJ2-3,CSVQKLTDTQYF,TGCAGCGTACAGAAACTCACAGATACGCAGTATTTT
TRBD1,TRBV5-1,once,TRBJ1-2,CASSPDRDLNYGYTF,TGCGCCAGCAGCCCCGACAGGGACCTAAACTATGGCTACACCTTC